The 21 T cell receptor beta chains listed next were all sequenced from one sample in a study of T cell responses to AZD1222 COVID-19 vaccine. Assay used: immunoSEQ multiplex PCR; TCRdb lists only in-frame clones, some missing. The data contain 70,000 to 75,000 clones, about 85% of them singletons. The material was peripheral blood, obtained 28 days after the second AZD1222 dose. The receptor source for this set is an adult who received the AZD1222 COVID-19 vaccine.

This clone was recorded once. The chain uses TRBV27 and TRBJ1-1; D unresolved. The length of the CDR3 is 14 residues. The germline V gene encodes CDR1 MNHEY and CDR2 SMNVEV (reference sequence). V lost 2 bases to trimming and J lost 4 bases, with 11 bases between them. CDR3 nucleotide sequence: TGTGCCAGCAGTTTAAGGACGTCCGGCACTGAAGCTTTCTTT. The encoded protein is CASSLRTSGTEAFF.

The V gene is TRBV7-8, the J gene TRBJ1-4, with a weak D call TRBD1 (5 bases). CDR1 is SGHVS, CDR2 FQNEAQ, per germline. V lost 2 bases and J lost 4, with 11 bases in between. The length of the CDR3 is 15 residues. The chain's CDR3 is CASSLIGTYNEKLFF. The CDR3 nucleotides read TGTGCCAGCAGCTTAATTGGGACCTATAATGAAAAACTGTTTTTT.

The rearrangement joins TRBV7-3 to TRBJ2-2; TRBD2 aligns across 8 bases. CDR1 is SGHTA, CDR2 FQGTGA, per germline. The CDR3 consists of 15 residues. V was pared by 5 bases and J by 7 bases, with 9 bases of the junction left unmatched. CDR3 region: CASSQGLEVGGELFF. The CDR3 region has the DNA TGTGCCAGCAGCCAGGGACTAGAAGTAGGCGGGGAGCTGTTTTTT.

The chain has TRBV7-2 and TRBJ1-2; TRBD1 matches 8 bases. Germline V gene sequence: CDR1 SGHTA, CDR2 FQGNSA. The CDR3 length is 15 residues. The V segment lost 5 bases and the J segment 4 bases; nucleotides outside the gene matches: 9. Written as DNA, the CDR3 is TGTGCCAGCAGCCTCGACGGGACAGGACTCTATGGCTACACCTTC. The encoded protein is CASSLDGTGLYGYTF.

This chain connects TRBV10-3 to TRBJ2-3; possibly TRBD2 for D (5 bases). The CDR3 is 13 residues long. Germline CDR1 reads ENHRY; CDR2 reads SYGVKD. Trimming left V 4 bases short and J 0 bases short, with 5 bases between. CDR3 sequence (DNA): TGTGCCATCAGTGGGACTAGCACAGATACGCAGTATTTT. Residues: CAISGTSTDTQYF.

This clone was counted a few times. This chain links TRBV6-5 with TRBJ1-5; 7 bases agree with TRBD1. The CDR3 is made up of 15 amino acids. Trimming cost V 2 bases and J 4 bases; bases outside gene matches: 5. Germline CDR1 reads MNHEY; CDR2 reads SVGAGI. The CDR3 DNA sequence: TGTGCCAGCAGTTACCAAAAGGGGGCAAATCAGCCCCAGCATTTT. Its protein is CASSYQKGANQPQHF.

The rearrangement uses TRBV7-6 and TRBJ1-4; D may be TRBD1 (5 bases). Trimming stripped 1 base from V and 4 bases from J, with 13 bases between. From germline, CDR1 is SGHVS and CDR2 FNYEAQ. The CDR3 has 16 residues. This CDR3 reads CASSLGGGVNNEKLFF. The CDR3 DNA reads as TGTGCCAGCAGCTTAGGAGGAGGGGTCAATAATGAAAAACTGTTTTTT.

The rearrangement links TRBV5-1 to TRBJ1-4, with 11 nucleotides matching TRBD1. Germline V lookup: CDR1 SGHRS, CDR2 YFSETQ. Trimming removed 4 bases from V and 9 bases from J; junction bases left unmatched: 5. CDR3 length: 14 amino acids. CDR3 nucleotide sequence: TGCGCCAGCAGCACCGGGACAGGGGGTCAAAAACTGTTTTTT. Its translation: CASSTGTGGQKLFF.

CDR3 in amino acids: CASSKCASGSRNEQFF. For the CDR3, the DNA is TGTGCCAGCAGCAAATGCGCTAGCGGGAGTAGGAATGAGCAGTTCTTC. The V call is TRBV21-1, the J call TRBJ2-1; the table's D call TRBD2 went unverified against the DNA. TRBV21-1 counts as a pseudogene. The CDR3 covers 16 residues.

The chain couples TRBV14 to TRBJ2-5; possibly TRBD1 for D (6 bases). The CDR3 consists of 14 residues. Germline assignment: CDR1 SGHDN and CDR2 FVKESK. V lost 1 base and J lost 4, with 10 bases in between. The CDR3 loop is CASSQVRGGETQYF. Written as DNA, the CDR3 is TGTGCCAGCAGCCAAGTTCGAGGGGGAGAGACCCAGTACTTC.

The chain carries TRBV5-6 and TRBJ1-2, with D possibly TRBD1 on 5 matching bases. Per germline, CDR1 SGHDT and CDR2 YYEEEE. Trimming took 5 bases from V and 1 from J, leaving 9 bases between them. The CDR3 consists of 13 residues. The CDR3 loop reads CASRPDSNYGYTF. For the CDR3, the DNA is TGTGCCAGCAGACCCGACAGTAACTATGGCTACACCTTC. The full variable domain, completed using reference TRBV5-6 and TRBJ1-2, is DAGVTQSPTHLIKTRGQQVTLRCSPKSGHDTVSWYQQALGQGPQFIFQYYEEEERQRGNFPDRFSGHQFPNYSSELNVNALLLGDSALYLCASRPDSNYGYTFGSGTRLTVV.

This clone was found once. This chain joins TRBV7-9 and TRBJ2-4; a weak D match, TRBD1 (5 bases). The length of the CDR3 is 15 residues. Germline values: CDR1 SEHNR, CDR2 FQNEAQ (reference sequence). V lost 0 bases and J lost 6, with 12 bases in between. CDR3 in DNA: TGTGCCAGCAGCTTAGCAGGGGCTGATAGAAACATTCAGTACTTC. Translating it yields CASSLAGADRNIQYF.

The CDR3 DNA sequence: TGTGCCATTACGGGACAGGGAGATTACAATGAGCAGTTCTTC. Its protein is CAITGQGDYNEQFF. The gene calls are TRBV10-3 and TRBJ2-1; 9 nucleotides match TRBD1. V shed 9 bases and J 4 bases; nucleotides not matched to a gene: 7. The CDR3 spans 14 residues. Germline V gene data show CDR1 as ENHRY and CDR2 as SYGVKD.

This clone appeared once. CDR3 DNA: TGTGCCAGTAGTATCGCCCTACGACAGGATTTCGAGCAGTACTTC. Encoded protein: CASSIALRQDFEQYF. The rearrangement links TRBV19 to TRBJ2-7; D is perhaps TRBD1 (6 bases). CDR3 size: 15 residues. Germline lookup yields CDR1 LNHDA and CDR2 SQIVND (reference sequence). V lost 3 bases and J lost 6, with 18 bases in between.

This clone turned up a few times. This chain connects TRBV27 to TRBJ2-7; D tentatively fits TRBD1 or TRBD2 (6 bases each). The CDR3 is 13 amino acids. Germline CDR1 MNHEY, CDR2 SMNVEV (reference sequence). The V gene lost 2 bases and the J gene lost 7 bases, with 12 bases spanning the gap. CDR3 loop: CASSLIRGREQYF. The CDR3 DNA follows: TGTGCCAGCAGTTTAATTCGGGGGCGTGAGCAGTACTTC.

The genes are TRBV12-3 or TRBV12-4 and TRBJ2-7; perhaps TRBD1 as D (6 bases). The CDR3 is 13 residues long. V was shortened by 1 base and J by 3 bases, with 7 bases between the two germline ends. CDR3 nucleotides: TGTGCCAGCAGTTTAGAACAGGGCTACGAGCAGTACTTC. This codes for CASSLEQGYEQYF.

The CDR3 region has the DNA TGCGCCAGCAGCCAAGGAGACGGACAGGGGGCAGATACGCAGTATTTT. Protein: CASSQGDGQGADTQYF. V gene TRBV4-1 combines with J gene TRBJ2-3; 10 bases fit TRBD1. The CDR3 length is 16 residues. Germline CDR1 reads MGHRA; CDR2 reads YSYEKL. The trim removed 1 base at V and 4 bases at J, leaving 5 bases unmatched.

The DNA for the CDR3 is TGTGCCAGCAGCTCGACCGTCGGGCAGGGCGGCTACACCTTC. This codes for CASSSTVGQGGYTF. The chain combines TRBV9 with TRBJ1-2; TRBD1 is a possible D gene (5 bases). The CDR3 runs to 14 residues. Trimming removed 4 bases from V and 8 bases from J, with 18 bases in between. Germline V gene lookup returns CDR1 SGDLS and CDR2 YYNGEE.

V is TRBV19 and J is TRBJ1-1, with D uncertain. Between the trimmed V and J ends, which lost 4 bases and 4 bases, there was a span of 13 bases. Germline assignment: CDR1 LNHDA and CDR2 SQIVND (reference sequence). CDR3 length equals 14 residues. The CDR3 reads CASSKGWESTEAFF. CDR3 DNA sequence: TGTGCCAGTAGTAAAGGGTGGGAGAGCACTGAAGCTTTCTTT. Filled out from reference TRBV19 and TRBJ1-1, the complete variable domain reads DGGITQSPKYLFRKEGQNVTLSCEQNLNHDAMYWYRQDPGQGLRLIYYSQIVNDFQKGDIAEGYSVSREKKESFPLTVTSAQKNPTAFYLCASSKGWESTEAFFGQGTRLTVV.

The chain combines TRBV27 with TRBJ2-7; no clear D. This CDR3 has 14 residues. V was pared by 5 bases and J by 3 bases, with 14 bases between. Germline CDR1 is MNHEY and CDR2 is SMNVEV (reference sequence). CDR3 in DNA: TGTGCCAGCAGTGGATGGAGTGGCAACTACGAGCAGTACTTC. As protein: CASSGWSGNYEQYF.

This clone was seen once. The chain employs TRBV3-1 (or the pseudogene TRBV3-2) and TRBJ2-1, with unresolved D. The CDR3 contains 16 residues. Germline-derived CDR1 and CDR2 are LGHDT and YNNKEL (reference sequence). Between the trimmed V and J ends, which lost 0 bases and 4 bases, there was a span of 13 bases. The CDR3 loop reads CASSQEVRTVYNEQFF. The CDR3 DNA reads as TGTGCCAGCAGCCAAGAGGTCAGGACCGTTTACAATGAGCAGTTCTTC.